The rows below give T cell receptor beta chains drawn from one sample of a study of blood T cell repertoires in COVID-19. Clones were sequenced by immunoSEQ multiplex PCR, and TCRdb holds only the in-frame ones, with some missing. Among 120,000 or so clones listed, about 80% were seen once. Sequencing used peripheral blood. The receptors stem from a middle-aged man with active or convalescent COVID-19. The CDR3 runs from the conserved cysteine through the conserved F or W. D genes are given only for firm matches. Size is stated for part of the rows, as once, few or many counts, or as a class when the clone is expanded.

j_call d_call v_call clone_size cdr3_aa cdr3_nt
TRBJ2-2 NA TRBV6-2/TRBV6-3 once CASSLGAGELFF TGTGCCAGCAGTCTAGGTGCCGGGGAGCTGTTTTTT
TRBJ2-1 NA TRBV5-1 NA CASSQGWSYNEQFF TGCGCCAGCAGTCAGGGGTGGTCCTACAATGAGCAGTTCTTC
TRBJ2-1 NA TRBV12-5 NA CASGRGLGGYNEQFF TGTGCTAGTGGTCGGGGACTCGGGGGCTACAATGAGCAGTTCTTC
TRBJ1-5 TRBD1 TRBV15 NA CATSSDRGGGQPQHF TGTGCCACCAGCTCGGACAGGGGGGGTGGCCAGCCCCAGCATTTT
TRBJ2-1 NA TRBV5-1 NA CASSLADGSSYNEQFF TGCGCCAGCAGCTTGGCCGACGGGAGCTCCTACAATGAGCAGTTCTTC
TRBJ1-3 NA TRBV5-1 NA CASSLSGFGNTIYF TGCGCCAGCAGCTTATCGGGATTTGGAAACACCATATATTTT
TRBJ2-1 TRBD2 TRBV2 NA CASRYNAGVLNEQFF TGTGCCAGCCGATATAATGCGGGAGTATTGAATGAGCAGTTCTTC
TRBJ1-1 NA TRBV18 once CASSPGQGNTEAFF TGTGCCAGCTCACCGGGCCAAGGGAACACTGAAGCTTTCTTT
TRBJ1-2 NA TRBV2 NA CASRQGYGYTF TGTGCCAGCAGGCAGGGCTATGGCTACACCTTC
TRBJ2-1 NA TRBV2 NA CASRTGRLSDYNEQFF TGTGCCAGCAGGACGGGGAGACTGTCCGACTACAATGAGCAGTTCTTC
TRBJ2-6 NA TRBV6-2/TRBV6-3 NA CASSYPNIPVLTF TGTGCCAGCAGTTATCCCAACATCCCCGTCCTGACTTTC
TRBJ2-7 TRBD2 TRBV5-4 NA CASSLVAGEAEQYF TGTGCCAGCAGCTTGGTAGCGGGAGAGGCCGAGCAGTACTTC
TRBJ1-5 TRBD1 TRBV6-5 NA CASSYSGTGLQPQHF TGTGCCAGCAGTTACTCAGGGACAGGGTTGCAGCCCCAGCATTTT
TRBJ2-3 NA TRBV7-9 NA CASSARGATDTQYF TGTGCCAGCAGCGCCCGGGGGGCCACAGATACGCAGTATTTT
TRBJ2-1 NA TRBV12-3/TRBV12-4 once CATGLSEVEQFF TGTGCCACGGGACTCTCTGAGGTAGAGCAGTTCTTC
TRBJ2-6 NA TRBV11-2 NA CASSLDRGGPGANVLTF TGTGCCAGCAGCTTAGATAGGGGGGGCCCTGGGGCCAACGTCCTGACTTTC
TRBJ1-2 NA TRBV5-8 NA CASRSTLNYGYTF TGTGCCAGCAGATCGACACTTAACTATGGCTACACCTTC
TRBJ1-1 NA TRBV2 once CASVYRGLNTEAFF TGTGCCAGCGTTTATCGGGGGTTGAACACTGAAGCTTTCTTT
TRBJ2-1 NA TRBV6-6 NA CASSYSEGGGDEQFF TGTGCCAGCAGTTACTCGGAGGGGGGGGGCGATGAGCAGTTCTTC
TRBJ1-1 NA TRBV28 NA CASSLLNLNTEAFF TGTGCCAGCAGTTTACTTAACTTGAACACTGAAGCTTTCTTT
TRBJ1-6 TRBD1 TRBV4-1 NA CASSHLGQSYNSPLHF TGCGCCAGCAGCCATTTGGGACAGTCCTATAATTCACCCCTCCACTTT
TRBJ1-2 NA TRBV11-2 NA CASSNTVNYGYTF TGTGCCAGCAGCAATACAGTTAACTATGGCTACACCTTC
TRBJ1-5 TRBD1 TRBV5-6 few CASSLGYGTGDNQPQHF TGTGCCAGCAGCTTGGGTTACGGGACAGGGGACAATCAGCCCCAGCATTTT
TRBJ1-2 NA TRBV12-5 few CASGSRLVANYGYTF TGTGCTAGTGGTTCGCGACTAGTGGCTAACTATGGCTACACCTTC
TRBJ1-5 TRBD1 TRBV28 NA CASSFDRADYSNQPQHF TGTGCCAGCAGTTTTGACAGGGCGGATTATAGCAATCAGCCCCAGCATTTT
TRBJ1-5 NA TRBV18 NA CASSPPTGNQPQHF TGTGCCAGCTCACCACCGACCGGGAATCAGCCCCAGCATTTT
TRBJ2-5 NA TRBV12-3/TRBV12-4 many CASSLGLKETQYF TGTGCCAGCAGTTTAGGACTTAAAGAGACCCAGTACTTC
TRBJ1-1 NA TRBV24-1 NA CATSDNRAIEAFF TGTGCCACCAGTGATAACAGGGCTATTGAAGCTTTCTTT
TRBJ1-4 TRBD1 TRBV28 NA CASTSLTGSNEKLFF TGTGCCAGCACCTCCTTGACAGGGAGTAATGAAAAACTGTTTTTT
TRBJ2-5 NA TRBV29-1 NA CSGQEGSETQYF TGCAGCGGGCAGGAGGGATCGGAGACCCAGTACTTC
TRBJ2-1 NA TRBV19 NA CASSIQRSEQFF TGTGCCAGTAGTATACAGCGATCGGAGCAGTTCTTC
TRBJ2-7 TRBD2 TRBV30 NA CGGLAAPYEQYF TGTGGAGGACTAGCGGCCCCCTACGAGCAGTACTTC
TRBJ2-1 NA TRBV19 many CASSLTDFSLNEQFF TGTGCCAGTAGCCTGACAGACTTTAGCCTCAATGAGCAGTTCTTC
TRBJ1-2 NA TRBV27 once CASSTIGSTGGYTF TGTGCCAGCAGCACCATCGGGAGCACGGGCGGCTACACCTTC
TRBJ1-6 TRBD1 TRBV18 NA CASSPSRDSYSPLHF TGTGCCAGCTCACCATCCCGGGACAGTTATTCACCCCTCCACTTT
TRBJ1-1 NA TRBV2 NA CASSGTLNTEAFF TGTGCCAGCAGTGGGACTTTGAACACTGAAGCTTTCTTT
TRBJ1-5 TRBD1 TRBV7-9 many CASSVSTGTGFDQPQHF TGTGCCAGCAGCGTCTCAACCGGGACAGGGTTCGATCAGCCCCAGCATTTT
TRBJ2-7 TRBD1 TRBV4-1 NA CASSRGQGGGYEQYF TGCGCCAGCAGCCGGGGACAGGGGGGAGGGTACGAGCAGTACTTC
TRBJ1-5 NA TRBV6-5 NA CATGRGKGNQPQHF TGTGCCACGGGCAGGGGTAAGGGCAATCAGCCCCAGCATTTT
TRBJ2-1 TRBD1 TRBV12-3/TRBV12-4 NA CASSSRDRDEFF TGTGCCAGCAGTAGCCGGGACAGGGATGAGTTCTTC
TRBJ1-5 NA TRBV30 once CAWAGQYNQPQHF TGTGCCTGGGCCGGACAGTACAATCAGCCCCAGCATTTT
TRBJ1-2 NA TRBV12-3/TRBV12-4 NA CASSVHEDYGYTF TGTGCCAGCAGCGTGCATGAGGACTATGGCTACACCTTC
TRBJ2-7 TRBD1 TRBV5-1 few CASSLEGQLGEQYF TGCGCCAGCAGCTTGGAGGGACAGCTAGGTGAGCAGTACTTC
TRBJ2-7 NA TRBV7-9 few CASSLGSGTVSYEQYF TGTGCCAGCAGCTTAGGGTCCGGGACTGTCTCCTACGAGCAGTACTTC
TRBJ2-5 TRBD2 TRBV4-1 NA CASSQDTASGRVTFQETQYF TGCGCCAGCAGCCAAGATACGGCTAGCGGGAGGGTTACTTTTCAAGAGACCCAGTACTTC
TRBJ1-2 NA TRBV11-2 NA CASSLVRTAYGYTF TGTGCCAGCAGCTTAGTTCGGACAGCGTATGGCTACACCTTC
TRBJ2-7 NA TRBV7-9 NA CASSSIYYEQYF TGTGCCAGCAGCTCGATCTACTACGAGCAGTACTTC
TRBJ1-6 TRBD1 TRBV7-9 NA CASSSGQGPLHF TGTGCCAGCAGCTCTGGACAGGGACCCCTCCACTTT
TRBJ1-2 NA TRBV5-1 NA CASSLTGPPAYGYTF TGCGCCAGCAGCTTAACAGGGCCACCGGCCTATGGCTACACCTTC
TRBJ1-1 NA TRBV2 NA CASSEAQDSEAFF TGTGCCAGCAGTGAAGCTCAGGACAGTGAAGCTTTCTTT
TRBJ2-5 TRBD1 TRBV18 NA CASSHLRDRIQETQYF TGTGCCAGCTCACACCTACGGGACAGGATCCAAGAGACCCAGTACTTC
TRBJ1-2 TRBD1 TRBV4-1 NA CASSQNRGVSYGYTF TGCGCCAGCAGCCAAAACAGGGGAGTAAGCTATGGCTACACCTTC
TRBJ1-2 TRBD1 TRBV4-1 NA CASSQPGTVYGYTF TGCGCCAGCAGCCAACCCGGGACAGTCTATGGCTACACCTTC
TRBJ1-4 NA TRBV11-2 NA CASSFGTAGGEKLFF TGTGCCAGCAGCTTTGGGACTGCGGGGGGCGAAAAACTGTTTTTT
TRBJ1-2 NA TRBV15 few CATSRVSSGPYGYTF TGTGCCACCAGCAGAGTTTCGTCAGGCCCCTATGGCTACACCTTC